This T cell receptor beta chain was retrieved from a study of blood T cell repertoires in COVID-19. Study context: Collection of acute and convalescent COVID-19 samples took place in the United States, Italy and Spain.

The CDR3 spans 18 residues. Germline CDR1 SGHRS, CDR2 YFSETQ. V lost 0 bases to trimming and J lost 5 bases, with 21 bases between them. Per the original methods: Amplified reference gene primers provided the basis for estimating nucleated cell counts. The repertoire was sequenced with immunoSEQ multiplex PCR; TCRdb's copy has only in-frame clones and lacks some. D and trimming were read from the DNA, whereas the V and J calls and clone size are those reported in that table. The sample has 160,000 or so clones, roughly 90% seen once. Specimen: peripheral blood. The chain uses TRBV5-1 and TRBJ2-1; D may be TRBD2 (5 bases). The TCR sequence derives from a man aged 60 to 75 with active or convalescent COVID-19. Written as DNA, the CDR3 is TGCGCCAGCAGCTTGGATCCGGCGGAGGTTGTTCGGAACAATGAGCAGTTCTTC. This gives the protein CASSLDPAEVVRNNEQFF.